The TCR beta chain under discussion was sequenced for a study of CD8 T cells in ankylosing spondylitis. In making TCR beta libraries, quantitative 5'-RACE with molecular barcodes was used. A single record per CDR3 protein comes from TCRdb applying MiXCR to the 5' RACE reads. The sample yields around 770,000 distinct CDR3 sequences, about 12% seen once. CDR1 is SEHNR and CDR2 is FQNEAQ in the germline V gene (reference sequence). V shed 6 bases and J shed 2 bases, with 10 bases lying between them. CDR3 size: 13 residues. Points on this clonotype: The antigen is undetermined.

Findings and caveats of the study: Prior work had noted some motif variants in reactive arthritis blood and synovial fluid. It appeared that ankylosing spondylitis blood was characterized by a TCR beta motif of several highly homologous variants. It was reported that disease-linked clones were significantly enriched in matched ankylosing spondylitis synovial fluid.

The sample consisted of blood, either unsorted or a sorted T cell fraction (not recorded which). This receptor was obtained from a male donor with ankylosing spondylitis. The chain joins TRBV7-9 to TRBJ1-2, with D unclear. This CDR3 reads CASRMTGNYGYTF. The CDR3 region has the DNA TGTGCCAGCAGGATGACGGGAAACTATGGCTACACCTTC.